Each of the 30 T cell receptor beta chains below was sequenced from the same sample in a study of blood T cells in healthy people across ages (dated by TCRdb to between 2014 and 2017). Libraries were built with 5' RACE. Reads for this sample came from an Illumina HiSeq 2500. A second roughly 6 to 12 cycle PCR used a sample-barcoded 5' primer and a J-beta primer mix. Using fastp at Q25 and MiXCR, TCRdb reprocessed the public reads and kept productive beta chains. Merged by CDR3 protein, the rows form single entries marked with the most common genes and DNA. This sample gives roughly 900,000 distinct CDR3 sequences in total; around 26% of them show up just once. The top ten hold 17% of the sample. What was sequenced was blood. Receptors originate from a woman of 80 years or more in good health.

This clonotype came up a few times. This may come from a read error, since a much larger clone is one base off. V and J are TRBV5-1 and TRBJ2-1, with 7 nucleotides matching TRBD2. Matching the DNA end better, TRBJ2-7 makes the J call doubtful. The germline CDR1 and CDR2 sequences are SGHRS and YFSETQ. This CDR3 region has 15 residues. CDR3 nucleotide sequence: TGCGCCAGCAGCGTCCTAGCGGATTCCTACAATGAGCAGTACTTC. Protein product: CASSVLADSYNEQYF.

The rearrangement links TRBV20-1 to TRBJ1-1; weak D call: TRBD1 (5 bases). Germline V gene data show CDR1 as DFQATT and CDR2 as SNEGSKA (reference sequence). V was clipped by 1 base and J by 2 bases, with 14 bases between them. CDR3 length equals 15 residues. The CDR3 region is CSARAGGRINTEAFF. DNA for the CDR3: TGCAGTGCTAGAGCGGGGGGACGGATTAACACTGAAGCTTTCTTT.

At least ten counts were recorded for this clonotype. The chain uses TRBV6-2 or TRBV6-3 and TRBJ2-1, with 13 bases matching TRBD2. Trimming took 6 bases from V and 0 from J; bases not matched to a gene: 8. Germline CDR1 is MNHEY and CDR2 is SVGEGT. The CDR3 has 18 amino acids. The CDR3 is CASSDGTSGASSYNEQFF. The CDR3 coding sequence is TGTGCCAGCAGCGACGGGACTAGCGGGGCCAGCTCCTACAATGAGCAGTTCTTC.

This clonotype has a count of ten or more. The rearrangement uses TRBV7-2 and TRBJ2-1; D possibly uses TRBD1 or TRBD2 (6 bases each). The ends were cut back, 5 bases at V and 7 bases at J, with 15 bases in the middle. Germline V gives CDR1 SGHTA, CDR2 FQGNSA. The CDR3 runs to 14 residues. Here the CDR3 reads CASSVGAGRNEQFF. In DNA form, the CDR3 reads TGTGCCAGCAGCGTGGGGGCGGGGAGGAATGAGCAGTTCTTC.

This clonotype has a handful of counts. The junction departs from germline at one end; a sequencing error may be responsible. This rearrangement joins TRBV7-6 to TRBJ1-4; D unclear. CDR1 and CDR2 (germline): SGHVS, FNYEAQ. This CDR3 is built from 12 residues. DNA of the CDR3: TGTGCCAGCAGCTCGGGTAATGAAAAACGGTTTTTT. This gives the protein CASSSGNEKRFF.

For this clonotype: A clone one base away is much larger, so this may be a read error. The rearrangement uses TRBV28 and TRBJ1-5; D not resolved. The CDR3 extends over 12 amino acids. Germline CDR1 is MDHEN and CDR2 is SYDVKM. V lost 3 bases to trimming and J lost 7 bases, with 7 bases between them. The chain's CDR3 is CASSLPTQPQHF. CDR3 DNA sequence: TGTGCCAGCAGTTTGCCTACACAGCCCCAGCATTTT.

This clonotype has just one count. A much larger clone lies a single base off, so this may be a read error. The chain links TRBV9 to TRBJ1-2, with 7 bases that match TRBD1. CDR1 and CDR2 (germline): SGDLS, YYNGEE. The CDR3 contains 15 residues. CDR3 sequence (DNA): TGTGTCAGCAGCGATGGGACAGCGTCTAACTATGGCTACACCTTC. Translated: CVSSDGTASNYGYTF.

The sample holds many counts of this clonotype. This chain uses TRBV11-2 with TRBJ2-3; D is possibly TRBD2 (6 bases). Germline V CDR1 and CDR2: SGHAT, FQNNGV. This CDR3 is built from 15 residues. Trimming stripped 5 bases from V and 1 base from J, with 13 bases between. The CDR3 DNA sequence: TGTGCCAGCAGCCGAGACGGGGGAGGCACAGATACGCAGTATTTT. Its translation: CASSRDGGGTDTQYF. Full variable domain (missing parts from reference TRBV11-2 and TRBJ2-3): EAGVAQSPRYKIIEKRQSVAFWCNPISGHATLYWYQQILGQGPKLLIQFQNNGVVDDSQLPKDRFSAERLKGVDSTLKIQPAKLEDSAVYLCASSRDGGGTDTQYFGPGTRLTVL.

This clonotype was counted once. The chain employs TRBV5-1 and TRBJ2-2; 13 positions agree with TRBD2. The junction had 6 bases not matched to a gene; V was cut back by 3 bases and J by 4 bases. Germline CDR1 SGHRS, CDR2 YFSETQ. CDR3 length equals 17 residues. In DNA, the CDR3 is TGCGCCAGCAGCTCCGGACTAGCGGGGGCCCTCACCGGGGAGCTGTTTTTT. Amino acid sequence: CASSSGLAGALTGELFF.

The chain has TRBV7-2 and TRBJ2-5, with TRBD2 matching over 9 bases. The V gene end was trimmed by 5 bases and the J gene end by 1 base; junction bases not matched to a gene: 8. The CDR3 is made up of 16 amino acids. The V gene's germline CDR1 is SGHTA and CDR2 FQGNSA. CDR3 nucleotide sequence: TGTGCCAGCAGCACATCTAGCGGGGAGGCCCAAGAGACCCAGTACTTC. Its translation is CASSTSSGEAQETQYF.

To note about this clonotype: Germline is not matched at one junction end, which may reflect a read error. This chain connects TRBV6-6 to TRBJ1-4; 9 bases match TRBD1. This CDR3 contains 16 residues. Per germline, CDR1 MNHNY and CDR2 SVGAGI (reference sequence). As DNA, the CDR3 is TGTGCCAGCAGTTCCACAGGGGGCGTAGGTAATGAAAAACGGTTTTTT. Protein sequence: CASSSTGGVGNEKRFF.

This chain uses TRBV7-9 with TRBJ1-6; D is possibly TRBD1 (5 bases). From germline, CDR1 is SEHNR and CDR2 FQNEAQ (reference sequence). The CDR3 is 14 amino acids. V lost 7 bases to trimming and J lost 10 bases, with 17 bases between them. CDR3 nucleotide sequence: TGTGCCAGCACCAACCCCGGGGGTAGCTCACCCCTCCACTTT. This encodes CASTNPGGSSPLHF. The whole variable domain, filled in from reference TRBV7-9 and TRBJ1-6, reads DTGVSQNPRHKITKRGQNVTFRCDPISEHNRLYWYRQTLGQGPEFLTYFQNEAQLEKSRLLSDRFSAERPKGSFSTLEIQRTEQGDSAMYLCASTNPGGSSPLHFGNGTRLTVT.

Ten or more counts support this clonotype. The chain combines TRBV5-6 with TRBJ1-5; no reliable D call. V lost 1 base to trimming and J lost 3 bases, with 5 bases between them. The germline V gene encodes CDR1 SGHDT and CDR2 YYEEEE. The CDR3 runs 13 residues. The CDR3 here is CASSLRYNQPQHF. CDR3 DNA: TGTGCCAGCAGCTTGCGATACAATCAGCCCCAGCATTTT.

This clonotype was seen ten or more times. The chain carries TRBV4-1 and TRBJ1-2; maybe TRBD1 (6 bases). V was shortened by 0 bases and J by 0 bases, with 11 bases between the two germline ends. This CDR3 has 16 amino acids. The germline gives CDR1 MGHRA, CDR2 YSYEKL. CDR3 loop: CASSQDRTAPNYGYTF. The DNA of the CDR3 is TGCGCCAGCAGCCAAGACCGGACAGCACCTAACTATGGCTACACCTTC.

The CDR3 coding sequence is TGTGCCAGCAGCTTGGATCCCAATGAGCAGTTCTTC. It encodes CASSLDPNEQFF. The rearrangement uses TRBV7-2 and TRBJ2-1, with D unclear. Trimming took off 3 bases at V and 6 bases at J, with 6 bases between the two ends. Germline V gene lookup returns CDR1 SGHTA and CDR2 FQGNSA. The CDR3 covers 12 residues.

At least ten counts were recorded for this clonotype. The V call is TRBV7-2, the J call TRBJ2-5; 9 nucleotides agree with TRBD2. The CDR3 consists of 17 residues. Trimming removed 5 bases from V and 4 bases from J; junction bases left unmatched: 14. Germline V gene lookup returns CDR1 SGHTA and CDR2 FQGNSA. This CDR3 reads CASSLRGGGANGETQYF. The CDR3 coding sequence is TGTGCCAGCAGCCTGAGGGGCGGGGGGGCAAATGGAGAGACCCAGTACTTC.

Turning to this clonotype: It may be a read error: a sequence one base away is much more abundant. The CDR3 reads CSVGELAPYERYF. CDR3 coding DNA: TGCAGCGTTGGGGAGTTGGCCCCCTACGAGCGGTACTTC. The rearrangement joins TRBV29-1 to TRBJ2-7; tentative D call: TRBD2 (5 bases). There are 13 residues in the CDR3. Looked up from germline, CDR1 is SQVTM and CDR2 is ANQGSEA.

A note on this clonotype: One base away lies a much larger clone, so this may be a sequencing read error. V is TRBV9 and J is TRBJ2-3; no definite D call. CDR3 length: 14 amino acids. Germline assignment: CDR1 SGDLS and CDR2 YYNGEE. CDR3 in amino acids: CVSSVLETTDTQYF. The CDR3 nucleotides read TGTGTCAGCAGCGTATTGGAAACCACAGATACGCAGTATTTT.

The V and J genes are TRBV7-2 and TRBJ2-7, with D hard to call. The CDR3 spans 15 residues. Germline V gives CDR1 SGHTA, CDR2 FQGNSA. V was shortened by 4 bases and J by 2 bases, with 15 bases between the two germline ends. The DNA for the CDR3 is TGTGCCAGCAGCTCCCCGAGGCAAACTCCCTACGAGCAGTACTTC. It specifies CASSSPRQTPYEQYF.

Concerning this clonotype itself: A single base separates this from a much larger clone, so it may be a read error. This sequence joins TRBV27 and TRBJ2-1; no clear D gene. Trimming removed 6 bases at V and 5 bases at J, with 11 bases between. CDR3 length: 13 residues. Germline-derived CDR1 and CDR2 are MNHEY and SMNVEV (reference sequence). The CDR3 here is CASRLFVHNEQFF. DNA for the CDR3: TGTGCCAGCAGGTTGTTCGTGCACAATGAGCAGTTCTTC.

This clonotype has more than one count but fewer than ten. Being one base from a much bigger clone, this may be a read error. J is TRBJ1-1 and V is TRBV7-2, with no clear D. Germline-derived CDR1 and CDR2 are SGHTA and FQGNSA. This CDR3 comprises 17 residues. Here the CDR3 reads CASSLVSYSRLNIEAFF. The CDR3 region has the DNA TGTGCCAGCAGCTTAGTTTCGTACAGTCGCTTGAACATTGAAGCTTTCTTT.

The sample holds a few counts of this clonotype. This chain uses TRBV20-1 with TRBJ2-4, with D maybe TRBD1 (6 bases). Germline CDR1 reads DFQATT; CDR2 reads SNEGSKA (reference sequence). V lost 0 bases and J 6 bases, leaving 6 bases between the germline ends. The CDR3 runs 12 residues. The CDR3, as DNA: TGCAGTGCTAGAGACAGGGGAAACATTCAGTACTTC. Translated: CSARDRGNIQYF.

A remark on this clonotype: A much larger clone differs by one base, so this may be a read error. The gene calls are TRBV6-5 and TRBJ2-7; D is uncertain. V gave up 0 bases and J gave up 0 bases, with 9 bases separating them. The CDR3 consists of 15 residues. The germline gives CDR1 MNHEY, CDR2 SVGAGI. The CDR3 DNA is TGTGCCAGCAGTTACTCGTGGGTCAGCTCCTACGAGCAGTACTTC. Translation gives CASSYSWVSSYEQYF.

This clonotype was recorded at least ten times. The gene calls are TRBV4-3 and TRBJ2-4; no definite D call. Per germline, CDR1 LGHNA and CDR2 YSLEER. CDR3 size: 13 residues. V shed 0 bases and J shed 11 bases, with 11 bases lying between them. The CDR3 loop reads CASSQDRRYLQYF. In nucleotides, the CDR3 is TGCGCCAGCAGCCAAGATCGCAGGTATCTTCAGTACTTC.

At least ten counts were recorded for this clonotype. This chain connects TRBV5-1 to TRBJ2-5; D may correspond to TRBD1 or TRBD2 (6 bases each). This CDR3 contains 15 residues. Per germline, CDR1 SGHRS and CDR2 YFSETQ. V was clipped by 0 bases and J by 6 bases, with 15 bases between them. For the CDR3, the DNA is TGCGCCAGCAGCTTGGATGTGGGGGGCGCACAGACCCAGTACTTC. This gives the protein CASSLDVGGAQTQYF.

This clonotype was observed a few times. CDR3 bases: TGCGCCAGCAGTGAGGTGGGGTACCAGCCCCAGCATTTT. Translated, it gives CASSEVGYQPQHF. The chain carries TRBV10-2 and TRBJ1-5; D gene unclear. The germline CDR1 and CDR2 sequences are WSHSY and SAAADI. CDR3 length equals 13 residues. V lost 2 bases and J 7 bases, leaving 9 bases between the germline ends.

This clonotype was seen at least ten times. This chain uses TRBV7-2 with TRBJ2-3; 7 bases agree with TRBD1. V gave up 5 bases and J gave up 2 bases; unmatched junction bases: 10. The CDR3 covers 16 residues. The germline V gene has CDR1 SGHTA and CDR2 FQGNSA. CDR3 protein: CASSPRAGTATDTQYF. CDR3 in DNA: TGTGCCAGCAGCCCTAGGGCCGGGACAGCCACAGATACGCAGTATTTT.

This clonotype has a count of ten or more. J is TRBJ2-7 and V is TRBV15, with TRBD1 matching 9 bases. Germline assignment: CDR1 LNHNV and CDR2 YYDKDF (reference sequence). With V trimmed by 9 bases and J by 5 bases, 11 bases remained unmatched. CDR3 length equals 14 residues. The CDR3 loop is CATSPGTGTDEQYF. DNA of the CDR3: TGTGCCACTTCCCCCGGGACAGGGACGGACGAGCAGTACTTC. Supplemented by reference TRBV15 and TRBJ2-7, the full variable domain reads DAMVIQNPRYQVTQFGKPVTLSCSQTLNHNVMYWYQQKSSQAPKLLFHYYDKDFNNEADTPDNFQSRRPNTSFCFLDIRSPGLGDTAMYLCATSPGTGTDEQYFGPGTRLTVT.

Note on this clonotype: A junction boundary mismatches the germline segment, possibly from a read error. The V and J genes are TRBV18 and TRBJ1-4, with D perhaps TRBD1 (5 bases). The germline gives CDR1 KGHSH, CDR2 LQKENI. The length of the CDR3 is 17 residues. The CDR3 DNA sequence: TGTGCCAGCTCACCACCGGAATGGGGGGGAGAGAATGAAAAACGGTTTTTT. Its protein product is CASSPPEWGGENEKRFF.

This clonotype has ten or more counts. This rearrangement joins TRBV6-1 to TRBJ2-7, with D hard to call. This CDR3 is 15 amino acids long. The germline V and J ends were trimmed by 5 bases and 1 base, with 15 bases remaining between them. The germline CDR1 and CDR2 sequences are MNHNS and SASEGT. The CDR3 DNA reads as TGTGCCAGCAGTAAGCAACAGAGCTCTTCCTACGAGCAGTACTTC. Translated: CASSKQQSSSYEQYF.